This T cell receptor beta chain appears in the sequencing data of a study of blood T cell repertoires in COVID-19. Across the study: Acute and convalescent COVID-19 samples came from the United States, Italy and Spain. The analysed material was cDNA or gDNA that came from T cells, B-cell-depleted T cells, or PBMCs.

J gave up 0 bases and V 3 bases, and 8 bases lay outside the gene matches. This CDR3 has 17 amino acids. The V gene's germline CDR1 is MDHEN and CDR2 SYDVKM. Original methodology: It was from reference gene primer amplification that nucleated cell counts were estimated. Generated by immunoSEQ multiplex PCR, the TCRdb table keeps only in-frame clones and is missing some. The DNA was the basis for D and trimming; V, J and clone size are from that table. The sample records 50,000 to 65,000 clones, roughly 89% being singletons. The origin of this receptor is a man in his 60s with active COVID-19. Sequenced input: peripheral blood. This chain uses TRBV28 with TRBJ2-7; the match to TRBD2 covers 10 bases. CDR3 amino acids: CASSFFGLAEFSYEQYF. CDR3 DNA sequence: TGTGCCAGCAGTTTTTTCGGACTAGCGGAGTTCTCCTACGAGCAGTACTTC.